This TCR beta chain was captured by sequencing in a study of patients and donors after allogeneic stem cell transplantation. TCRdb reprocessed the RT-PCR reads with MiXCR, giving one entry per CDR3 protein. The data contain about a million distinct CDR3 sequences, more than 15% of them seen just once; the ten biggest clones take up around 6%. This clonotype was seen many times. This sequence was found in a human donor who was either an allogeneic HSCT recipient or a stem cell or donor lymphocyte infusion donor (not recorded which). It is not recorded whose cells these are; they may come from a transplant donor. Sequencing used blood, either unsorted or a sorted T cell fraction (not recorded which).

Written as DNA, the CDR3 is TGTGCCAGCAGCTTATCCCCACACGAGCAGTACTTC. It is translated as CASSLSPHEQYF. The genes are TRBV11-2 and TRBJ2-7, with D unclear. The CDR3 length is 12 residues. CDR1 and CDR2 from the germline V gene are SGHAT and FQNNGV. V shed 2 bases and J shed 5 bases, with 7 bases lying between them.